This TCR beta chain stems from a study of T cell repertoires in cytomegalovirus infection. Study as a whole: CMV infection and matching HLA type were both indicated by public TCR beta signatures. Study findings and constraints: The cumulative frequency of public TCR beta families identified carriers of CMV plus the relevant HLA. Dominating the ex vivo response were TCR beta clonotypes that were CMV-specific and HLA-C-restricted.

MiXCR, run by TCRdb on the reads, gives a single entry per CDR3 protein. The sample consists of 150,000 to 200,000 distinct CDR3 sequences, 8% to 10% of them appearing once. This clonotype was picked up many times. Its specificity is not known. Germline-derived CDR1 and CDR2 are MNHEY and SVGEGT. Trimming removed 5 bases from V and 9 bases from J, with 26 bases in between. The CDR3 is made up of 17 amino acids. What was sequenced was PBMCs. This clonotype was obtained from a human donor in good health (CMV status not recorded). Some clones in this sample may be carry-over from other donors' samples. The J gene is TRBJ2-1, the V gene TRBV6-2 or TRBV6-3; TRBD1 or TRBD2 may be the D gene (5 bases each). The CDR3 loop reads CASSNTPPGISSGEQFF. The CDR3 nucleotides read TGTGCCAGCAGTAACACCCCTCCAGGGATCTCCAGCGGTGAGCAGTTCTTC.